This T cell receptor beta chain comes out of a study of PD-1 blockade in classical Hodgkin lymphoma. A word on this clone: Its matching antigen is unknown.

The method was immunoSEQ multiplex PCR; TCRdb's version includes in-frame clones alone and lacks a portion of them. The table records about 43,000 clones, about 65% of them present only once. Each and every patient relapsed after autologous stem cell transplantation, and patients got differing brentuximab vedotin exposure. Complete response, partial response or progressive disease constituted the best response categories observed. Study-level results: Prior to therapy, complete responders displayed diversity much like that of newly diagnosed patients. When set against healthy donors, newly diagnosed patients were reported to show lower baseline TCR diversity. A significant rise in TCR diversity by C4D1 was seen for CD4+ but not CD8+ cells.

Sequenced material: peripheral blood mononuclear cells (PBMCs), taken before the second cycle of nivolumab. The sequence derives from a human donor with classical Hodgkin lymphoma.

CDR3 bases: TGCGCCAGCAGCCAAGGATGGCAGGTGAACACTGAAGCTTTCTTT. This gives the protein CASSQGWQVNTEAFF. The chain employs TRBV4-1 and TRBJ1-1, with D unclear. Trimming cost V 1 base and J 0 bases, with 9 bases left between them. Germline lookup yields CDR1 MGHRA and CDR2 YSYEKL. The CDR3 totals 15 residues.